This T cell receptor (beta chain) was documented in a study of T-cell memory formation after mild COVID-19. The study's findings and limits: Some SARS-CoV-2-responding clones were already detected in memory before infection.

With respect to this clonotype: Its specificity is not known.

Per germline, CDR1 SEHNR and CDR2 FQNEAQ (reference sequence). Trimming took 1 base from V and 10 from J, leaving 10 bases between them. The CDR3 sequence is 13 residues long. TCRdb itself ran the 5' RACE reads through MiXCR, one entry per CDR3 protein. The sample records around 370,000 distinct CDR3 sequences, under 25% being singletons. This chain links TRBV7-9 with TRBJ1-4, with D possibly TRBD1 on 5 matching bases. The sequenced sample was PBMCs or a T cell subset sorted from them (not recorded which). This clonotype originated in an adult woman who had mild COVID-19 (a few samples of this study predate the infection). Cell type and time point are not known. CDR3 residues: CASSLDVGGKLFF. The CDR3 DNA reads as TGTGCCAGCAGCTTAGACGTTGGGGGAAAACTGTTTTTT.